These T cell receptor beta chains were read from a single sample in a study of fetal regulatory T cell absence and autoimmunity. Repertoires were generated with immunoSEQ multiplex PCR, while TCRdb's copy carries only in-frame clones and drops some. The data hold roughly 95,000 clones, with approximately 79% observed a single time. Sequenced sample: pancreas tissue. The receptor source for this set is a male donor with IPEX syndrome. Each CDR3 is given with its conserved first and last residue. A D gene is named only where the DNA matches it firmly. A row's size may be missing; if present it is once, few, many or a size class.

TRBV5-1	few	TRBJ2-7	NA	CASSQDVEGPYEQYF	TGCGCCAGCAGCCAGGATGTGGAGGGACCCTACGAGCAGTACTTC
TRBV5-1	NA	TRBJ1-2	TRBD1	CASSSRTGDYGYTF	TGCGCCAGCAGCTCTCGGACAGGGGACTATGGCTACACCTTC
TRBV4-1	NA	TRBJ1-5	TRBD1	CASSQLARTGVGPQHF	TGCGCCAGCAGCCAATTGGCCCGGACAGGGGTAGGGCCCCAGCATTTT
TRBV7-7	NA	TRBJ2-7	NA	CASSLAVNSYEQYF	TGTGCTAGCAGCTTAGCCGTGAACTCCTACGAGCAGTACTTC
TRBV27	NA	TRBJ2-4	NA	CASSLQGAKNIQYF	TGTGCCAGCAGTTTACAGGGGGCCAAAAACATTCAGTACTTC
TRBV5-4	NA	TRBJ2-1	NA	CASSWGAEQFF	TGTGCCAGCAGCTGGGGGGCGGAACAGTTCTTC
TRBV29-1	NA	TRBJ1-2	TRBD1	CSVSDREGNGYTF	TGCAGCGTTTCGGACAGGGAGGGAAATGGCTACACCTTC
TRBV5-8	NA	TRBJ2-5	TRBD2	CASSLPASGRGYQETQYF	TGTGCCAGCTCCTTACCGGCTAGCGGGAGGGGGTACCAAGAGACCCAGTACTTC
TRBV12-5	NA	TRBJ2-7	NA	CASGPAGTHSNEQYF	TGTGCTAGTGGCCCTGCCGGGACTCACTCGAACGAGCAGTACTTC
TRBV9	NA	TRBJ2-7	TRBD2	CASSVYPSSGNDEQYF	TGTGCCAGCAGCGTATACCCCAGCAGCGGGAACGACGAGCAGTACTTC
TRBV5-1	NA	TRBJ2-1	TRBD2	CASSWTSGGFREQFF	TGCGCCAGCAGCTGGACTAGCGGGGGGTTCAGGGAGCAGTTCTTC
TRBV11-2	NA	TRBJ2-7	TRBD2	CASSFQASGRAGSYEQYF	TGTGCCAGCAGCTTTCAGGCTAGCGGGAGGGCCGGTTCCTACGAGCAGTACTTC
TRBV7-2	NA	TRBJ1-2	NA	CASSLGVRAYGYTF	TGTGCCAGCAGCTTAGGGGTTCGAGCCTATGGCTACACCTTC
TRBV7-2	NA	TRBJ2-1	TRBD1	CASSSGTGDDNEQFF	TGTGCCAGCAGCTCCGGGACAGGGGACGACAATGAGCAGTTCTTC
TRBV4-3	NA	TRBJ1-1	NA	CASSPGAENTEAFF	TGCGCCAGCAGCCCGGGGGCCGAGAACACTGAAGCTTTCTTT
TRBV9	NA	TRBJ1-2	NA	CASSVGSSFYGYTF	TGTGCCAGCAGCGTAGGTAGCAGTTTCTATGGCTACACCTTC
TRBV27	NA	TRBJ1-3	NA	CASSFSRAGNTIYF	TGTGCCAGCAGTTTTTCACGTGCTGGAAACACCATATATTTT
TRBV6-4	NA	TRBJ1-6	NA	CASSDRGSPLHF	TGTGCCAGCAGTGACAGGGGTTCACCCCTCCACTTT
TRBV15	NA	TRBJ1-2	NA	CATSRDPTVYGYTF	TGTGCCACCAGCAGAGACCCGACGGTCTATGGCTACACCTTC
TRBV15	NA	TRBJ2-3	TRBD1	CATSNGQGTDTQYF	TGTGCCACCAGCAATGGACAGGGCACAGATACGCAGTATTTT
TRBV5-1	few	TRBJ2-7	TRBD2	CASSLVLAGVSYEQYF	TGCGCCAGCAGCTTGGTACTAGCGGGAGTTTCCTACGAGCAGTACTTC
TRBV4-1	NA	TRBJ1-1	NA	CASSLGARATEAFF	TGCGCCAGCAGCCTAGGAGCGAGGGCCACTGAAGCTTTCTTT
TRBV19	NA	TRBJ1-5	TRBD1	CASSIVTGGWKLWQPQHF	TGTGCCAGTAGTATAGTGACAGGGGGTTGGAAGTTATGGCAGCCCCAGCATTTT
TRBV5-1	NA	TRBJ2-3	TRBD2	CAKDSGGGMEDTQYF	TGCGCCAAAGATAGTGGCGGGGGGATGGAAGATACGCAGTATTTT
TRBV6-5	NA	TRBJ2-7	NA	CASSWGHYYEQYF	TGTGCCAGCAGTTGGGGACACTACTACGAGCAGTACTTC
TRBV5-4	NA	TRBJ1-3	NA	CASSLGLQGTGNTIYF	TGTGCCAGCAGCTTAGGCCTCCAGGGTACTGGAAACACCATATATTTT
TRBV5-1	few	TRBJ2-5	NA	CASSLEHMGETQYF	TGCGCCAGCAGCTTGGAGCATATGGGGGAGACCCAGTACTTC
TRBV10-3	few	TRBJ2-2	TRBD2	CAIRGGVNTGELFF	TGTGCCATCCGCGGGGGGGTGAACACCGGGGAGCTGTTTTTT
TRBV12-5	NA	TRBJ1-5	TRBD1	CASGMGQRGNQPQHF	TGTGCTAGTGGTATGGGACAGAGGGGTAATCAGCCCCAGCATTTT
TRBV19	NA	TRBJ1-2	NA	CASSTQVRGGYTF	TGTGCCAGTAGTACACAAGTCAGGGGAGGCTACACCTTC
TRBV5-4	NA	TRBJ2-3	TRBD1	CASSPTGGADTQYF	TGTGCCAGCAGTCCTACAGGGGGCGCAGATACGCAGTATTTT
TRBV6-1	NA	TRBJ1-5	NA	CASSEVRGDQPQHF	TGTGCCAGCAGTGAAGTCAGGGGAGACCAGCCCCAGCATTTT
TRBV4-1	NA	TRBJ2-7	NA	CASSQDDAGGSYEQYF	TGCGCCAGCAGCCAAGATGACGCGGGTGGGTCCTACGAGCAGTACTTC
TRBV5-1	NA	TRBJ1-2	NA	CASSPLRQARNGYTF	TGCGCCAGCAGCCCCTTAAGACAGGCCCGGAATGGCTACACCTTC
TRBV29-1	NA	TRBJ2-3	TRBD2	CSVGTSSSTDTQYF	TGCAGCGTCGGGACTAGCTCAAGCACAGATACGCAGTATTTT
TRBV7-9	NA	TRBJ2-1	NA	CASRLTSNEQFF	TGTGCCAGCAGGCTCACTAGCAATGAGCAGTTCTTC
TRBV4-1	NA	TRBJ2-1	NA	CASSPGLLNEQFF	TGCGCCAGCAGCCCCGGACTACTCAATGAGCAGTTCTTC
TRBV19	few	TRBJ2-7	NA	CASRQGHEQYF	TGTGCCAGTAGGCAGGGCCACGAGCAGTACTTC
TRBV5-1	NA	TRBJ2-1	NA	CASSLGQNSYNEQFF	TGCGCCAGCAGCTTGGGACAAAACTCCTACAATGAGCAGTTCTTC
TRBV10-1	NA	TRBJ1-4	NA	CASSENAGGELFF	TGCGCCAGCAGTGAGAATGCCGGAGGGGAACTGTTTTTT
TRBV7-6	once	TRBJ1-1	NA	CASSFGTGWGEAFF	TGTGCCAGCAGCTTTGGAACAGGGTGGGGAGAAGCTTTCTTT
TRBV6-6	NA	TRBJ1-5	TRBD1	CASSYSGQGGQPQHF	TGTGCCAGCAGTTACTCGGGACAGGGCGGTCAGCCCCAGCATTTT
TRBV29-1	NA	TRBJ1-1	NA	CSVHTLLGAFF	TGCAGCGTTCATACATTACTAGGCGCTTTCTTT
TRBV6-1	few	TRBJ2-1	NA	CASSGLRGAGSEQFF	TGTGCCAGCAGTGGTCTGCGTGGCGCGGGTTCTGAGCAGTTCTTC
TRBV6-5	NA	TRBJ1-1	TRBD1	CASSGQGAPEAFF	TGTGCCAGCAGTGGACAGGGGGCCCCTGAAGCTTTCTTT